The entry below gives a single T cell receptor (beta chain) sequence along with its context. Its matching antigen is unknown. This record belongs to a study of identical twins. Overall study findings and caveats: Fewer insertions were carried by abundant cord blood beta clonotypes, but none was seen in memory repertoires. The conclusions drew on cross-sectional statistical analysis instead of tracking the same donors.

Germline CDR1 is LNHDA and CDR2 is SQIVND (reference sequence). V lost 6 bases and J lost 0; bases outside the gene matches: 9. The CDR3 length is 16 residues. Each CDR3 protein gets one entry after TCRdb re-called the 5' RACE reads with MiXCR. The top ten hold roughly 0.3% of the sample, which has more than 1.5 million distinct CDR3 sequences, about 31% seen once. The chain combines TRBV19 with TRBJ1-1; 8 bases line up with TRBD1. The TCR originated in a newborn girl in good health. The sequenced sample was cord blood. DNA for the CDR3: TGTGCCAGTAGATCCGGGACAGGCCTCCTGAACACTGAAGCTTTCTTT. This encodes CASRSGTGLLNTEAFF.